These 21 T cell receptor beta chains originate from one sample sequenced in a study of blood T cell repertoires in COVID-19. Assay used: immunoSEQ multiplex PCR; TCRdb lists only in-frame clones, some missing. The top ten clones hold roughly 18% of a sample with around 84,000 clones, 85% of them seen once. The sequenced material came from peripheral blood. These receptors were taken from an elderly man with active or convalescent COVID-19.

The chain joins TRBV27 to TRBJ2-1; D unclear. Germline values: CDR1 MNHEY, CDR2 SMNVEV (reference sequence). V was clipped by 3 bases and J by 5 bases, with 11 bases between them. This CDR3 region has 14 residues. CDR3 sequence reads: CASSLRQLHNEQFF. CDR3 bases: TGTGCCAGCAGTTTGCGGCAACTACACAATGAGCAGTTCTTC.

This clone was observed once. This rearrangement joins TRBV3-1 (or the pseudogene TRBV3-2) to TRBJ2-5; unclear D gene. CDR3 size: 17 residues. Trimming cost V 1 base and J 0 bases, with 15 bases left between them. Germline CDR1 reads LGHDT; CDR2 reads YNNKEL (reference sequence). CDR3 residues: CASSQAVYGTNQETQYF. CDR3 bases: TGTGCCAGCAGCCAAGCGGTCTATGGTACTAACCAAGAGACCCAGTACTTC.

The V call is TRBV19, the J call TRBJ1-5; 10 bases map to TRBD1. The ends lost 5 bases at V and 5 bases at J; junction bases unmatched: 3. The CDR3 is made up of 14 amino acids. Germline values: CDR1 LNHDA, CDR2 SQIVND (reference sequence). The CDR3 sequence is CASSPDRGHQPQHF. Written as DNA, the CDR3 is TGTGCCAGTAGTCCCGACAGGGGGCATCAGCCCCAGCATTTT.

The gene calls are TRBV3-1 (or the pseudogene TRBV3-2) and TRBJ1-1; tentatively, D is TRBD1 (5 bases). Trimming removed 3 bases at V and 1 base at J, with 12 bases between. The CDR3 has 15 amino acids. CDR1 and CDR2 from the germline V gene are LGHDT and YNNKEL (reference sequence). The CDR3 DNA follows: TGTGCCAGCAGCCAGGCATGGACAAAGAACACTGAAGCTTTCTTT. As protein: CASSQAWTKNTEAFF.

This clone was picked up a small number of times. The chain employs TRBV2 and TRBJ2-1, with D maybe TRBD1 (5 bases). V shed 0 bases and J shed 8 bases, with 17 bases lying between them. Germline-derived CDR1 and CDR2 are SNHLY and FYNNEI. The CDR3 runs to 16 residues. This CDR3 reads CASSEALDTPVDEQFF. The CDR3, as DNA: TGTGCCAGCAGTGAAGCGTTGGACACTCCGGTAGATGAGCAGTTCTTC.

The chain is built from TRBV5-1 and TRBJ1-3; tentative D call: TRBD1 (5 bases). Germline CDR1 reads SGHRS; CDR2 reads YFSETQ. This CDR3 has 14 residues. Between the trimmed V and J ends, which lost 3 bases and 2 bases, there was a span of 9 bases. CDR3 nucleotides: TGCGCCAGCAGCTCAGGGTCTGCTGGAAACACCATATATTTT. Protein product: CASSSGSAGNTIYF.

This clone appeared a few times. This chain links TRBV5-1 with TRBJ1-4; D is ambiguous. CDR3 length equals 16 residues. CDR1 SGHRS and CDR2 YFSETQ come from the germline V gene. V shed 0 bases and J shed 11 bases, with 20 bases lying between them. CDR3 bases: TGCGCCAGCAGCTTGGACAGCGCAGCGCACACGGGGAAACTGTTTTTT. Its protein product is CASSLDSAAHTGKLFF.

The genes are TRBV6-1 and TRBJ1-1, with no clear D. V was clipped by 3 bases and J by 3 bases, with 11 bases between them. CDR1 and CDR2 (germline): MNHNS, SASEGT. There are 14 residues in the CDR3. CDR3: CASSEREADTEAFF. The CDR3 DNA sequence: TGTGCCAGCAGTGAGAGGGAGGCGGACACTGAAGCTTTCTTT.

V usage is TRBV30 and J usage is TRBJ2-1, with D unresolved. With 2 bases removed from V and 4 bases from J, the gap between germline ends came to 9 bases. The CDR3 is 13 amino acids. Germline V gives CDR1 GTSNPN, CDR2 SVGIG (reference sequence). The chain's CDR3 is CAWSRAVYNEQFF. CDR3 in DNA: TGTGCCTGGAGTAGAGCTGTTTACAATGAGCAGTTCTTC.

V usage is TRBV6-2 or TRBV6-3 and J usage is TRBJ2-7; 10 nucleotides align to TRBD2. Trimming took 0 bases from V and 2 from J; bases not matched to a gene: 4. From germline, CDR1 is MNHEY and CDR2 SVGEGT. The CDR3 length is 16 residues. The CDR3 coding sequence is TGTGCCAGCAGTTACTCACCTAGCGGGAGACCCTACGAGCAGTACGTC. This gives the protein CASSYSPSGRPYEQYV.

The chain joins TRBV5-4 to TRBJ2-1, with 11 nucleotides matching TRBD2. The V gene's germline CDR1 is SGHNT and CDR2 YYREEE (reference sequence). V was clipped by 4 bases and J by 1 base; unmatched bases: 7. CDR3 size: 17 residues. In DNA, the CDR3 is TGTGCCAGCAGCACCAGACTAGCGGGAAATTCCTACAATGAGCAGTTCTTC. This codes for CASSTRLAGNSYNEQFF.

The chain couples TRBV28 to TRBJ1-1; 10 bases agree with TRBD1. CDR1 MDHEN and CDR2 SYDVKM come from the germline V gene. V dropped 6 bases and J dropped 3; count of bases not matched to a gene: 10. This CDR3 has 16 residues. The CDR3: CASRLGTGVPDTEAFF. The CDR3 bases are TGTGCCAGCAGACTCGGGACAGGGGTGCCGGACACTGAAGCTTTCTTT.

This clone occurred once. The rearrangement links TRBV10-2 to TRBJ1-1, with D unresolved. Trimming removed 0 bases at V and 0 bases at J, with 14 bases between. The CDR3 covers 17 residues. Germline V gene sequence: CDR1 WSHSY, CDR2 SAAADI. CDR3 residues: CASSESHRQAVNTEAFF. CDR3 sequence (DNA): TGCGCCAGCAGTGAGTCCCATAGGCAGGCAGTGAACACTGAAGCTTTCTTT.

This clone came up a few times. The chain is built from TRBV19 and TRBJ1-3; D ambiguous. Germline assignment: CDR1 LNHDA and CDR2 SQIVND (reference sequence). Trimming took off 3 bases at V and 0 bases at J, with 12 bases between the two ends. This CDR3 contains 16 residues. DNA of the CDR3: TGTGCCAGTAGTATTCAGGCCTCTCACTCTGGAAACACCATATATTTT. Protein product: CASSIQASHSGNTIYF.

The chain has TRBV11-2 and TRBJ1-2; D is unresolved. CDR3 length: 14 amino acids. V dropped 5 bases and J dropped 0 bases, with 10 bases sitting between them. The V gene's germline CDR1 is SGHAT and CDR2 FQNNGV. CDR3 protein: CASSPTTTNYGYTF. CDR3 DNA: TGTGCCAGCAGCCCCACTACCACTAACTATGGCTACACCTTC.

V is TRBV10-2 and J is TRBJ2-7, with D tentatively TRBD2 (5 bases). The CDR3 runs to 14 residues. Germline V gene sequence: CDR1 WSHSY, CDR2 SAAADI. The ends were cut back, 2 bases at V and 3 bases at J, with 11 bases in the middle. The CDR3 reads CASSEAREGYEQYV. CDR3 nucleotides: TGCGCCAGCAGTGAGGCCCGGGAAGGCTACGAGCAGTACGTC.

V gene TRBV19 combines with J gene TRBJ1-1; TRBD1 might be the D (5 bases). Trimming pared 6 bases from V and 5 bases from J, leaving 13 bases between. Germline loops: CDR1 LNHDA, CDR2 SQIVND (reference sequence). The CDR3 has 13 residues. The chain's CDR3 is CASRLNRRTEAFF. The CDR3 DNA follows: TGTGCCAGTAGACTGAACAGGAGAACTGAAGCTTTCTTT.

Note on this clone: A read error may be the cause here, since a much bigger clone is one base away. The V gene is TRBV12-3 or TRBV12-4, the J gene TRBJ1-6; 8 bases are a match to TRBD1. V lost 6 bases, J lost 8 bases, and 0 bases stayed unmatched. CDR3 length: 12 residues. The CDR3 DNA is TGTGCCAGCAGGGACAGGGATTCACCCCTCCACTTT. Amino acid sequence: CASRDRDSPLHF.

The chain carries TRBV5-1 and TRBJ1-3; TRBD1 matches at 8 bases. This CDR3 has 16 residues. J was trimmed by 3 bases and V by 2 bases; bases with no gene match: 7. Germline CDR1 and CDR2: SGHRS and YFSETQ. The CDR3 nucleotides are TGCGCCAGCAGCTTTTCCGGACAGGGCTTTGGAAACACCATATATTTT. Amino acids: CASSFSGQGFGNTIYF.

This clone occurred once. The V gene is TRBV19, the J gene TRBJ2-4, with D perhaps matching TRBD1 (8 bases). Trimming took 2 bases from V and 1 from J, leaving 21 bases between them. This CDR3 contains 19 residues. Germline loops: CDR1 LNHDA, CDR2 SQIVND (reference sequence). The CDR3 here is CASSIWTGRGEGAKNIQYF. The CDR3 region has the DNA TGTGCCAGTAGTATATGGACAGGGAGGGGCGAGGGGGCCAAAAACATTCAGTACTTC.

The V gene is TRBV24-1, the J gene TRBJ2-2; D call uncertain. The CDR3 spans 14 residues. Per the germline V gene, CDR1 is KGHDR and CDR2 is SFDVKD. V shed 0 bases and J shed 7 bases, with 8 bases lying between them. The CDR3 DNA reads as TGTGCCACCAGTGATTTGGCAGGTGTCGGGGAGCTGTTTTTT. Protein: CATSDLAGVGELFF.